This TCR beta chain originates from a study of blood T cell repertoires in COVID-19. Overall study: Sample material is recorded as cDNA or gDNA derived from T cells, B-cell-depleted T cells, or PBMCs.

CDR1 MNHEY and CDR2 SMNVEV come from the germline V gene (reference sequence). The V end was cut by 6 bases, the J end by 1 base, with 9 bases between. The CDR3 is made up of 13 amino acids. Authors' processing steps: The assay estimated nucleated cells by amplifying reference gene primers. TCRdb's copy holds only in-frame clones and misses some; the assay was immunoSEQ multiplex PCR. That table is the source of V, J and clone size, and D and trimming were worked out from the DNA. The table has around 100,000 clones, about 87% seen once. The chain couples TRBV27 to TRBJ1-1; TRBD1 might be the D (6 bases). Sequencing used peripheral blood. The sequence was collected from a middle-aged man with acute or convalescent COVID-19. For the CDR3, the DNA is TGTGCCAGCAGGGGACACGCGAACACTGAAGCTTTCTTT. Its translation: CASRGHANTEAFF.